Listed here are 25 T cell receptor beta chains from one sample, sequenced in a study of cytomegalovirus exposure and HLA in healthy donors. 60 Vbeta and 13 Jbeta primers were used in PCR. Profiling relied on immunoSEQ multiplex PCR, and the TCRdb table lists in-frame clones only, not all of them. The table lists some 78,000 clones, 65% to 75% of them singletons. The sequencing input was PBMCs. Every receptor here comes from a man aged 40-50 years in good health and CMV-seropositive.

The genes are TRBV19 and TRBJ1-2; 7 nucleotides line up with TRBD1. V lost 6 bases to trimming and J lost 4 bases; unmatched junction nucleotides: 11. CDR3 length: 15 amino acids. CDR1 LNHDA and CDR2 SQIVND come from the germline V gene (reference sequence). In nucleotides, the CDR3 is TGTGCCAGTAGGGCCCTAGGGGGCCTTGCCTATGGCTACACCTTC. It specifies CASRALGGLAYGYTF.

The chain recombines TRBV27 with TRBJ2-7; 8 positions agree with TRBD1. The CDR3 length is 14 residues. The germline V gene encodes CDR1 MNHEY and CDR2 SMNVEV (reference sequence). V trimming: 4 bases; J trimming: 5 bases; junction bases outside the gene matches: 7. CDR3: CASSYRGRQNEQYF. DNA for the CDR3: TGTGCCAGCAGTTACAGGGGGAGGCAGAACGAGCAGTACTTC.

CDR3 sequence reads: CASSWDRTYEQYF. DNA for the CDR3: TGTGCCAGCAGTTGGGACAGGACGTACGAGCAGTACTTC. J is TRBJ2-7 and V is TRBV6-1, with 8 bases that match TRBD1. V shed 5 bases and J 4 bases; nucleotides not matched to a gene: 4. Looked up from germline, CDR1 is MNHNS and CDR2 is SASEGT. The CDR3 spans 13 residues.

The chain links TRBV9 to TRBJ1-1; D gene ambiguous. CDR1 is SGDLS, CDR2 YYNGEE, per germline. V shed 3 bases and J shed 3 bases, with 9 bases lying between them. The CDR3 contains 13 residues. CDR3 sequence (DNA): TGTGCCAGCAGCGACACAGCTGACACTGAAGCTTTCTTT. It specifies CASSDTADTEAFF.

The table lists this clone with a few counts. This chain's CDR3 is CASSRSGTGRRETQYF. In DNA form, the CDR3 reads TGCGCCAGCAGCCGATCCGGGACAGGGAGGAGAGAGACCCAGTACTTC. The genes are TRBV4-3 and TRBJ2-5, with 9 bases fitting TRBD1. The CDR3 spans 16 residues. The germline gives CDR1 LGHNA, CDR2 YSLEER. Germline trimming cut 4 bases from V and 4 bases from J; bases unmatched to any gene: 10.

V usage is TRBV28 and J usage is TRBJ1-5; unclear D gene. Germline CDR1 is MDHEN and CDR2 is SYDVKM. V shed 5 bases and J shed 11 bases, with 10 bases lying between them. The CDR3 is made up of 11 amino acids. The CDR3 sequence: CASSQTRTQHF. The CDR3, as DNA: TGTGCCAGCAGTCAGACTAGGACCCAGCATTTT.

This chain connects TRBV6-5 to TRBJ1-1; D unresolved. The germline gives CDR1 MNHEY, CDR2 SVGAGI. The CDR3 loop spans 13 amino acids. V gave up 5 bases and J gave up 1 base, with 8 bases separating them. The CDR3, as DNA: TGTGCCAGCAGTCGATCTACGAACACTGAAGCTTTCTTT. It specifies CASSRSTNTEAFF.

This clone was found once. V and J are TRBV28 and TRBJ2-7; 7 bases are a match to TRBD1. This CDR3 has 16 residues. Germline CDR1 MDHEN, CDR2 SYDVKM. V gave up 4 bases and J gave up 1 base; unmatched junction bases: 10. This CDR3 reads CASSSLRGQRSYEQYF. The CDR3 DNA follows: TGTGCCAGCAGTTCCTTAAGGGGACAGAGGTCCTACGAGCAGTACTTC.

This clone has only one observation. J is TRBJ2-7 and V is TRBV7-6, with D possibly matching TRBD2 (6 bases). Trimming took 5 bases from V and 6 from J, leaving 17 bases between them. Germline V gene data show CDR1 as SGHVS and CDR2 as FNYEAQ. The CDR3 spans 14 residues. DNA for the CDR3: TGTGCCAGCAGCCGTCGGGACTGGGGTTCCGAGCAGTACTTC. This gives the protein CASSRRDWGSEQYF.

The chain is built from TRBV30 and TRBJ1-3; TRBD1 matches 8 bases. Germline V gene lookup returns CDR1 GTSNPN and CDR2 SVGIG (reference sequence). The CDR3 sequence is 15 residues long. V shed 2 bases and J 4 bases; nucleotides not matched to a gene: 7. The CDR3 sequence: CAWSRIGQGGNTIYF. The DNA of the CDR3 is TGTGCCTGGAGTAGAATAGGACAGGGAGGAAACACCATATATTTT.

This clone was seen only a few times. V gene TRBV7-3 combines with J gene TRBJ1-1, with a possible D match to TRBD1 (6 bases). The CDR3 extends over 12 amino acids. Trimming removed 6 bases at V and 8 bases at J, with 13 bases between. Per the germline V gene, CDR1 is SGHTA and CDR2 is FQGTGA. The CDR3 loop reads CASSYTGTEAFF. The CDR3 region has the DNA TGTGCCAGCAGTTATACAGGGACAGAAGCTTTCTTT. Variable domain in full (rest from reference TRBV7-3 and TRBJ1-1): GAGVSQTPSNKVTEKGKYVELRCDPISGHTALYWYRQSLGQGPEFLIYFQGTGAADDSGLPNDRFFAVRPEGSVSTLKIQRTERGDSAVYLCASSYTGTEAFFGQGTRLTVV.

V usage is TRBV27 and J usage is TRBJ1-1; 8 nucleotides line up with TRBD1. Losses at the gene ends were 5 bases for V and 6 bases for J; bases not matched to a gene: 14. Germline lookup yields CDR1 MNHEY and CDR2 SMNVEV (reference sequence). The CDR3 is 16 residues long. CDR3 sequence (DNA): TGTGCCAGCAGTCCCTCGCAGGGGGCGCGGAATGCTGAAGCTTTCTTT. It specifies CASSPSQGARNAEAFF.

The chain links TRBV2 to TRBJ1-1; possibly TRBD1 for D (6 bases). The CDR3 has 13 residues. V lost 11 bases, J lost 3 bases, and 16 bases lay in between. Germline CDR1 is SNHLY and CDR2 is FYNNEI. The CDR3 is CAGKQGKDTEAFF. In DNA, the CDR3 is TGTGCCGGTAAACAGGGTAAAGACACTGAAGCTTTCTTT.

The V call is TRBV11-2, the J call TRBJ1-5; D unresolved. Germline V CDR1 and CDR2: SGHAT, FQNNGV. The CDR3 is 14 amino acids. Trimming removed 0 bases from V and 10 bases from J, with 13 bases in between. The CDR3, as DNA: TGTGCCAGCAGCTTAGAGCCAGTCCGGAGTCCCCAGCATTTT. Translation gives CASSLEPVRSPQHF.

CDR3 sequence reads: CSVDFGGGPTDTQYF. The DNA for the CDR3 is TGCAGCGTTGACTTCGGGGGGGGCCCCACAGATACGCAGTATTTT. The chain is built from TRBV29-1 and TRBJ2-3; 8 bases map to TRBD2. This CDR3 region has 15 residues. V shed 3 bases, J shed 2 bases, and the junction held 7 bases outside the gene matches. Germline assignment: CDR1 SQVTM and CDR2 ANQGSEA.

The rearrangement joins TRBV5-1 to TRBJ2-7, with D maybe TRBD2 (6 bases). There are 14 residues in the CDR3. Trimming left V 4 bases short and J 6 bases short, with 17 bases between. CDR1 SGHRS and CDR2 YFSETQ come from the germline V gene. The CDR3 region is CASSGQSGLGEQYF. The CDR3 DNA reads TGCGCCAGCAGCGGACAAAGCGGGCTGGGCGAGCAGTACTTC.

The V and J genes are TRBV5-1 and TRBJ1-1; weak D call: TRBD1 (5 bases). Germline loops: CDR1 SGHRS, CDR2 YFSETQ. V gave up 2 bases and J gave up 1 base, with 27 bases separating them. There are 20 residues in the CDR3. The chain's CDR3 is CASSFGVSGGSRRGNTEAFF. The CDR3 region has the DNA TGCGCCAGCAGCTTTGGAGTTTCCGGGGGGTCTCGAAGGGGGAACACTGAAGCTTTCTTT.

The V and J genes are TRBV7-9 and TRBJ2-1; 7 bases align to TRBD2. The CDR3 extends over 15 amino acids. Germline CDR1 SEHNR, CDR2 FQNEAQ (reference sequence). The trim removed 4 bases at V and 7 bases at J, leaving 10 bases unmatched. The CDR3 coding sequence is TGTGCCAGCAGCTCCCGGGGGGTAGGGTTTAATGAGCAGTTCTTC. Its protein product is CASSSRGVGFNEQFF.

This chain joins TRBV27 and TRBJ1-4, with TRBD1 as a possible D gene (5 bases). CDR3 length equals 13 residues. Germline CDR1 MNHEY, CDR2 SMNVEV (reference sequence). V was clipped by 3 bases and J by 8 bases, with 10 bases between them. The CDR3 coding sequence is TGTGCCAGCAGTTTTTTGCGGGACGAAAAACTGTTTTTT. Translating it yields CASSFLRDEKLFF.

The chain carries TRBV27 and TRBJ2-1; 11 bases align to TRBD2. This CDR3 spans 16 amino acids. V lost 5 bases, J lost 8 bases, and 11 bases stayed unmatched. Germline CDR1 and CDR2: MNHEY and SMNVEV (reference sequence). This CDR3 reads CASSPWTSGLGYEQFF. The DNA for the CDR3 is TGTGCCAGCAGTCCGTGGACTAGCGGGTTAGGCTATGAGCAGTTCTTC.

The table lists this clone with a few counts. This chain links TRBV9 with TRBJ2-1; possible D gene TRBD2, 6 bases. This CDR3 has 14 amino acids. Trimming removed 0 bases from V and 8 bases from J, with 12 bases in between. Germline V gene data show CDR1 as SGDLS and CDR2 as YYNGEE. The CDR3 loop is CASSVGGGGDEQFF. The DNA for the CDR3 is TGTGCCAGCAGCGTAGGGGGAGGTGGGGATGAGCAGTTCTTC. The variable domain in full, with the rest retrieved from reference TRBV9 and TRBJ2-1, is DSGVTQTPKHLITATGQRVTLRCSPRSGDLSVYWYQQSLDQGLQFLIQYYNGEERAKGNILERFSAQQFPDLHSELNLSSLELGDSALYFCASSVGGGGDEQFFGPGTRLTVL.

J is TRBJ1-5 and V is TRBV2; D ambiguous. Germline V gene sequence: CDR1 SNHLY, CDR2 FYNNEI. CDR3 size: 14 residues. Trimming took 2 bases from V and 3 from J, leaving 8 bases between them. The CDR3 DNA reads as TGTGCCAGCAGTGAACTGGCCATCAATCAGCCCCAGCATTTT. Translating gives CASSELAINQPQHF.

The chain combines TRBV5-1 with TRBJ2-7; 9 nucleotides match TRBD1. The V and J ends lost 0 bases and 4 bases, in that order; junction bases with no gene match: 5. CDR1 SGHRS and CDR2 YFSETQ come from the germline V gene. This CDR3 is 15 amino acids long. Here the CDR3 reads CASSLDRGPMYEQYF. In DNA, the CDR3 is TGCGCCAGCAGCTTGGACAGGGGGCCGATGTACGAGCAGTACTTC.

The chain links TRBV27 to TRBJ1-2, with D maybe TRBD1 (6 bases). The V end was cut by 0 bases, the J end by 2 bases, with 10 bases between. The CDR3 sequence is 15 residues long. Germline V CDR1 and CDR2: MNHEY, SMNVEV (reference sequence). Here the CDR3 DNA reads TGTGCCAGCAGTTTATCGACAGGCGGAAACTATGGCTACACCTTC. Translating gives CASSLSTGGNYGYTF.

This clone has only a few counts. The chain joins TRBV29-1 to TRBJ2-1; D may be TRBD2 (5 bases). This CDR3 has 12 amino acids. CDR1 and CDR2 from the germline V gene are SQVTM and ANQGSEA. V lost 2 bases, J lost 6 bases, and 8 bases lay in between. CDR3 sequence reads: CSVESGSNEQFF. CDR3 nucleotides: TGCAGCGTTGAATCGGGGAGCAATGAGCAGTTCTTC.